This TCR beta chain was identified during a study of tumor and adjacent non-tumor tissue in lung cancer. The wider study: Patients comprised eleven to twelve adenocarcinoma, a couple of squamous cell carcinoma and 1 small cell lung cancer.

Three rounds of nested PCR, following a modified ARM-PCR protocol, produced the TCRbeta library. Via MiXCR, TCRdb re-called the multiplex PCR reads, giving one row per CDR3 protein. The table lists about 200,000 distinct CDR3 sequences, around 70% of them singletons. RNA was extracted from bulk tissue without any cell sorting. Findings and limits, study-wide: In normal lung, the top 100 clones were significantly more dominant than in tumor.

The sample holds a few counts of this clonotype. Antigen unknown. Specimen: lung tumor tissue. The sequence derives from a man aged 55 to 70 with non-small cell lung cancer.

CDR3 region: CASSYEAGVPPSTDTQYF. The CDR3 bases are TGTGCCAGCAGTTACGAGGCGGGAGTCCCGCCTAGCACAGATACGCAGTATTTT. V gene TRBV6-2 or TRBV6-3 combines with J gene TRBJ2-3, with TRBD2 identical over 7 bases. Germline CDR1 reads MNHEY; CDR2 reads SVGEGT. Trimming removed 2 bases from V and 0 bases from J; junction bases left unmatched: 11. The CDR3 totals 18 residues.